The 27 T cell receptor beta chains in this list originate from one sample, sequenced in a study of T cell responses to AZD1222 COVID-19 vaccine. Profiled with immunoSEQ multiplex PCR; TCRdb holds only in-frame clones, not every one. The data show 150,000 to 250,000 clones, roughly nine tenths seen once. The sequences come from peripheral blood, collected 28 days after the second AZD1222 dose. The receptors were sampled from an adult who received the AZD1222 COVID-19 vaccine.

The chain couples TRBV7-2 to TRBJ1-3; D gene uncertain. The CDR3 covers 14 residues. Germline values: CDR1 SGHTA, CDR2 FQGNSA. V lost 3 bases and J 3 bases, leaving 9 bases between the germline ends. The CDR3 loop is CASSFALSGNTIYF. The DNA of the CDR3 is TGTGCCAGCAGCTTCGCATTAAGTGGAAACACCATATATTTT.

This clone is a singleton in its sample. The V gene is TRBV7-2, the J gene TRBJ2-7; 7 bases are shared with TRBD2. CDR1 is SGHTA, CDR2 FQGNSA, per germline. V shed 5 bases and J 2 bases; nucleotides not matched to a gene: 6. CDR3 size: 14 residues. In DNA, the CDR3 is TGTGCCAGCAGCCCCGGGACTAACACCTACGAGCAGTACTTC. This sequence encodes CASSPGTNTYEQYF. Filled out from reference TRBV7-2 and TRBJ2-7, the complete variable domain reads GAGVSQSPSNKVTEKGKDVELRCDPISGHTALYWYRQSLGQGLEFLIYFQGNSAPDKSGLPSDRFSAERTGGSVSTLTIQRTQQEDSAVYLCASSPGTNTYEQYFGPGTRLTVT.

This rearrangement joins TRBV27 to TRBJ1-6, with D perhaps TRBD1 (5 bases). V was cut by 0 bases and J by 7 bases, with 13 bases left in between. Germline loops: CDR1 MNHEY, CDR2 SMNVEV (reference sequence). The CDR3 is 16 residues long. The CDR3 is CASSLSAQVPNSPLHF. The CDR3 nucleotides read TGTGCCAGCAGTTTATCCGCACAGGTCCCCAATTCACCCCTCCACTTT.

The V gene is TRBV25-1, the J gene TRBJ2-3; D gene unclear. Per germline, CDR1 MGHDK and CDR2 SYGVNS. This CDR3 has 16 amino acids. Trimming took 4 bases from V and 2 from J, leaving 16 bases between them. As DNA, the CDR3 is TGTGCCAGCAGTGGACCTGGCGTGGCGCCCACAGATACGCAGTATTTT. Its protein product is CASSGPGVAPTDTQYF.

V is TRBV4-1 and J is TRBJ1-2; the D is unclear. Trimming removed 0 bases at V and 6 bases at J, with 8 bases between. Germline-derived CDR1 and CDR2 are MGHRA and YSYEKL. The CDR3 length is 13 residues. CDR3 sequence (DNA): TGCGCCAGCAGCCAAGACGGGGTCGATGGCTACACCTTC. This encodes CASSQDGVDGYTF.

V is TRBV5-1 and J is TRBJ2-2; 10 bases are a match to TRBD2. The CDR3 length is 15 residues. Trimming took 4 bases from V and 3 from J; bases not matched to a gene: 3. Germline V gene sequence: CDR1 SGHRS, CDR2 YFSETQ. The CDR3 protein is CASSALAGDTGELFF. DNA of the CDR3: TGCGCCAGCAGCGCCCTAGCGGGAGACACCGGGGAGCTGTTTTTT.

The V and J genes are TRBV10-3 and TRBJ2-2, with D perhaps given as TRBD1 or TRBD2 (6 bases each). In germline, CDR1 is ENHRY, CDR2 SYGVKD. This CDR3 has 14 amino acids. V lost 6 bases and J lost 5, with 13 bases in between. The CDR3 region has the DNA TGTGCCATCAGGGGGGGACAAGAGACCGGGGAGCTGTTTTTT. Protein product: CAIRGGQETGELFF.

J is TRBJ2-7 and V is TRBV7-2, with 7 positions matching TRBD2. Germline-derived CDR1 and CDR2 are SGHTA and FQGNSA. V trimming: 5 bases; J trimming: 3 bases; junction bases outside the gene matches: 10. This CDR3 spans 15 amino acids. The CDR3 spells CASSARRLASYEQYF. The DNA of the CDR3 is TGTGCCAGCAGCGCAAGACGACTAGCCAGCTACGAGCAGTACTTC.

This clone turned up a few times. The chain combines TRBV10-3 with TRBJ1-6, with D perhaps matching TRBD1 (5 bases). V was pared by 2 bases and J by 0 bases, with 5 bases between. This CDR3 is built from 15 residues. Germline CDR1 is ENHRY and CDR2 is SYGVKD. The CDR3 reads CAISEDSSYNSPLHF. CDR3 DNA: TGTGCCATCAGTGAGGACAGCTCCTATAATTCACCCCTCCACTTT.

The chain employs TRBV27 and TRBJ2-5; TRBD2 agrees at 9 bases. J gave up 5 bases and V 5 bases, and 12 bases lay outside the gene matches. Per the germline V gene, CDR1 is MNHEY and CDR2 is SMNVEV (reference sequence). The CDR3 loop spans 16 amino acids. CDR3 residues: CASSPQSAGGGETQYF. The CDR3, as DNA: TGTGCCAGCAGTCCTCAATCAGCGGGAGGTGGGGAGACCCAGTACTTC.

The rearrangement joins TRBV6-2 or TRBV6-3 to TRBJ1-5; D gene uncertain. This CDR3 contains 16 residues. V gave up 2 bases and J gave up 1 base, with 12 bases separating them. CDR1 and CDR2 from the germline V gene are MNHEY and SVGEGT. The CDR3 region has the DNA TGTGCCAGCAGTTACAATGGCCCGCAGAGCAATCAGCCCCAGCATTTT. Encoded protein: CASSYNGPQSNQPQHF.

The gene calls are TRBV7-2 and TRBJ2-4, with D possibly called TRBD1 or TRBD2 (6 bases each). Germline V gene sequence: CDR1 SGHTA, CDR2 FQGNSA. The CDR3 is 15 residues long. The V gene lost 6 bases and the J gene lost 7 bases, with 19 bases spanning the gap. The CDR3 reads CASSLETGTRNIQYF. The CDR3 coding sequence is TGTGCCAGCAGTCTTGAAACAGGGACTCGTAACATTCAGTACTTC.

The V gene is TRBV6-2 or TRBV6-3, the J gene TRBJ2-7; D is ambiguous. Germline lookup yields CDR1 MNHEY and CDR2 SVGEGT. Trimming removed 4 bases at V and 6 bases at J, with 13 bases between. The length of the CDR3 is 13 residues. In DNA, the CDR3 is TGTGCCAGCAGTTTGGGCCTGGTGGGCGAGCAGTACTTC. Residues: CASSLGLVGEQYF.

The chain recombines TRBV4-1 with TRBJ2-1; a weak D match, TRBD2 (5 bases). V was trimmed by 4 bases and J by 4 bases, leaving 11 bases between them. Germline values: CDR1 MGHRA, CDR2 YSYEKL. This CDR3 contains 14 residues. Here the CDR3 DNA reads TGCGCCAGCAGCCTTCAGCGAGGGTACAATGAGCAGTTCTTC. Translating it yields CASSLQRGYNEQFF.

CDR3 bases: TGTGCCACCAGCTCTCCTGGGACGCCCGAGCAGTTCTTC. Translating gives CATSSPGTPEQFF. This chain uses TRBV15 with TRBJ2-1, with D possibly being TRBD1 or TRBD2 (5 bases each). The CDR3 length is 13 residues. Trimming took off 5 bases at V and 10 bases at J, with 15 bases between the two ends. Germline V gene lookup returns CDR1 LNHNV and CDR2 YYDKDF (reference sequence). The complete variable domain, with remaining parts taken from reference TRBV15 and TRBJ2-1, reads DAMVIQNPRYQVTQFGKPVTLSCSQTLNHNVMYWYQQKSSQAPKLLFHYYDKDFNNEADTPDNFQSRRPNTSFCFLDIRSPGLGDTAMYLCATSSPGTPEQFFGPGTRLTVL.

J is TRBJ1-3 and V is TRBV30, with TRBD1 as a possible D gene (6 bases). CDR1 is GTSNPN and CDR2 is SVGIG in the germline V gene (reference sequence). Trimming left V 2 bases short and J 0 bases short, with 14 bases between. The CDR3 consists of 16 residues. CDR3 residues: CAWSTGQTLSGNTIYF. The CDR3, as DNA: TGTGCCTGGAGTACCGGACAGACCCTCTCTGGAAACACCATATATTTT.

As for this clone: This sample also contains other DNA sequences that code for the same CDR3. This chain connects TRBV7-3 to TRBJ1-1, with a possible D match to TRBD1 (5 bases). Germline V gene sequence: CDR1 SGHTA, CDR2 FQGTGA. V was clipped by 3 bases and J by 5 bases, with 10 bases between them. The CDR3 consists of 13 residues. The CDR3 sequence is CASSFTGGTEAFF. DNA of the CDR3: TGTGCCAGCAGCTTTACAGGAGGGACTGAAGCTTTCTTT.

The gene calls are TRBV28 and TRBJ2-1, with a possible D match to TRBD1 (5 bases). This CDR3 spans 12 amino acids. Germline V gene data show CDR1 as MDHEN and CDR2 as SYDVKM. V was trimmed by 2 bases and J by 9 bases, leaving 8 bases between them. The CDR3 DNA is TGTGCCAGCAGTTTAGCAGGGCTTGAGCAGTTCTTC. It specifies CASSLAGLEQFF.

CDR3 residues: CASSLSGNQPQHF. CDR3 nucleotides: TGTGCCAGCAGCTTATCAGGCAATCAGCCCCAGCATTTT. V gene TRBV7-2 combines with J gene TRBJ1-5; D not certain. V shed 2 bases and J shed 2 bases, with 4 bases lying between them. The CDR3 runs 13 residues. CDR1 is SGHTA, CDR2 FQGNSA, per germline.

The chain links TRBV7-2 to TRBJ1-2, with 9 bases aligning to TRBD1. Per germline, CDR1 SGHTA and CDR2 FQGNSA. The J segment lost 3 bases and the V segment lost 3 bases, leaving 2 bases of the junction unmatched. This CDR3 has 14 residues. The CDR3 DNA reads TGTGCCAGCAGCTTTGACAGGGGGGACTATGGCTACACCTTC. Translated, it gives CASSFDRGDYGYTF.

V usage is TRBV24-1 and J usage is TRBJ2-5, with D hard to call. The CDR3 runs to 11 residues. Germline values: CDR1 KGHDR, CDR2 SFDVKD. V lost 6 bases and J lost 1, with 2 bases in between. The CDR3 loop is CATSPQETQYF. The CDR3 nucleotides are TGTGCCACCAGTCCCCAAGAGACCCAGTACTTC.

The CDR3 sequence is CASSVAGGGGNTIYF. The CDR3 DNA is TGTGCCAGCAGCGTAGCAGGGGGTGGCGGAAACACCATATATTTT. This chain links TRBV9 with TRBJ1-3; 7 bases match TRBD1. Germline values: CDR1 SGDLS, CDR2 YYNGEE. There are 15 residues in the CDR3. The junction had 4 bases not matched to a gene; V was cut back by 0 bases and J by 4 bases.

This clone appeared once. The chain has TRBV7-3 and TRBJ2-7; the D gene is possibly TRBD1 (6 bases). V was cut by 5 bases and J by 0 bases, with 14 bases left in between. Germline V lookup: CDR1 SGHTA, CDR2 FQGTGA. The CDR3 runs to 15 residues. The CDR3 nucleotides read TGTGCCAGCAGCCCCGGGATAGGGGGCTCCTACGAGCAGTACTTC. It encodes CASSPGIGGSYEQYF.

The chain joins TRBV10-3 to TRBJ1-3, with D unclear. V shed 0 bases and J shed 0 bases, with 6 bases lying between them. The CDR3 has 15 amino acids. Germline V gives CDR1 ENHRY, CDR2 SYGVKD. In DNA, the CDR3 is TGTGCCATCAGTGAGTCTATGACCTCTGGAAACACCATATATTTT. Its translation: CAISESMTSGNTIYF.

The rearrangement uses TRBV6-5 and TRBJ1-6; no clear D gene. Deletions cut 0 bases from V and 2 bases from J, with 8 bases between. The germline V gene has CDR1 MNHEY and CDR2 SVGAGI. CDR3 length: 16 residues. The CDR3 region has the DNA TGTGCCAGCAGTTACTCGAACAACCCCTATAATTCACCCCTCCACTTT. Its translation is CASSYSNNPYNSPLHF.

This sequence joins TRBV6-5 and TRBJ2-4, with D maybe TRBD2 (5 bases). V dropped 0 bases and J dropped 6 bases, with 15 bases sitting between them. Germline assignment: CDR1 MNHEY and CDR2 SVGAGI. The CDR3 loop spans 16 amino acids. Written as DNA, the CDR3 is TGTGCCAGCAGTTACTCGAGGTCCCCGGGGAGAAACATTCAGTACTTC. As protein: CASSYSRSPGRNIQYF.

This chain links TRBV29-1 with TRBJ2-3; unclear D gene. Per germline, CDR1 SQVTM and CDR2 ANQGSEA. Trimming left V 4 bases short and J 6 bases short, with 11 bases between. This CDR3 is built from 12 residues. The CDR3: CSVGGVSDTQYF. The CDR3 DNA follows: TGCAGCGTTGGGGGTGTGTCGGATACGCAGTATTTT.